One and the same sample provided the 23 T cell receptor beta chains below, sequenced in a study of sequential checkpoint blockade in melanoma. Here immunoSEQ multiplex PCR was the method, and the copy in TCRdb shows in-frame clones only, minus some. The sample yields under 20,000 clones, just over 70% seen once. The treatment: randomized to nivolumab then ipilimumab (arm A) or the reverse (arm B). The input for sequencing was CD8+ T cells sorted from blood (inferred from file names), taken from a patient given nivolumab and ipilimumab in sequence. These receptors were taken from a human donor with melanoma.

V is TRBV27 and J is TRBJ1-1; TRBD1 is a possible D gene (5 bases). The CDR3 has 16 amino acids. The germline V gene encodes CDR1 MNHEY and CDR2 SMNVEV (reference sequence). Deletions cut 6 bases from V and 0 bases from J, with 17 bases between. CDR3 in DNA: TGTGCCAGCAGCCTGGGGGGGACCCTATTGAACACTGAAGCTTTCTTT. Residues: CASSLGGTLLNTEAFF.

The chain joins TRBV7-2 to TRBJ2-2, with TRBD1 identical over 7 bases. After removal of 6 bases from V and 4 bases from J, the junction contained 5 bases not matched to a gene. This CDR3 is 14 amino acids long. CDR1 is SGHTA, CDR2 FQGNSA, per germline. CDR3 region: CASSSQGVTGELFF. For the CDR3, the DNA is TGTGCCAGCAGTAGCCAGGGGGTCACCGGGGAGCTGTTTTTT.

The gene calls are TRBV4-3 and TRBJ1-6; D unresolved. CDR1 and CDR2 (germline): LGHNA, YSLEER. The V gene lost 0 bases and the J gene lost 7 bases, with 10 bases spanning the gap. The CDR3 covers 15 residues. The chain's CDR3 is CASSQDRGSNSPLHF. CDR3 nucleotides: TGCGCCAGCAGCCAAGATAGAGGGAGCAATTCACCCCTCCACTTT.

This clone was found a few times. The chain joins TRBV6-6 to TRBJ1-5, with D possibly matching TRBD1 (5 bases). The CDR3 spans 15 residues. Trimming removed 6 bases from V and 2 bases from J, with 14 bases in between. CDR1 is MNHNY and CDR2 is SVGAGI in the germline V gene (reference sequence). The CDR3: CASSSDTSRNQPQHF. The CDR3 DNA reads as TGTGCCAGCAGCTCGGACACATCTCGCAATCAGCCCCAGCATTTT.

The chain recombines TRBV9 with TRBJ2-5; no firm D call. The tail of the sequence fits TRBJ2-7 better, so the J call may be wrong. The CDR3 extends over 14 amino acids. Germline loops: CDR1 SGDLS, CDR2 YYNGEE. The CDR3, as DNA: TGTGCCAGCAGCCCCCCCCACGGGTCCTACGAGCAGTACTTC. Translated: CASSPPHGSYEQYF.

V usage is TRBV19 and J usage is TRBJ2-7, with 9 bases matching TRBD1. With 6 bases clipped from V and 0 bases from J, the junction kept 6 bases outside the gene matches. CDR1 is LNHDA, CDR2 SQIVND, per germline (reference sequence). The CDR3 sequence is 15 residues long. In nucleotides, the CDR3 is TGTGCCAGTAGCATGCTGGACAGGGGCTCCTACGAGCAGTACTTC. This translates into CASSMLDRGSYEQYF. The variable domain in full, completed from reference TRBV19 and TRBJ2-7, reads DGGITQSPKYLFRKEGQNVTLSCEQNLNHDAMYWYRQDPGQGLRLIYYSQIVNDFQKGDIAEGYSVSREKKESFPLTVTSAQKNPTAFYLCASSMLDRGSYEQYFGPGTRLTVT.

This chain links TRBV6-6 with TRBJ2-3; 11 bases are shared with TRBD2. Germline V gives CDR1 MNHNY, CDR2 SVGAGI (reference sequence). The V segment lost 6 bases and the J segment 3 bases; nucleotides outside the gene matches: 5. The CDR3 consists of 15 residues. The DNA of the CDR3 is TGTGCCAGCAGCGTAGCGGGAGGGCCTACAGATACGCAGTATTTT. This sequence encodes CASSVAGGPTDTQYF.

The J gene is TRBJ1-1, the V gene TRBV30; 7 bases align to TRBD1. The germline V gene has CDR1 GTSNPN and CDR2 SVGIG (reference sequence). This CDR3 spans 13 amino acids. The junction had 0 bases not matched to a gene; V was cut back by 2 bases and J by 0 bases. CDR3 nucleotide sequence: TGTGCCTGGAGTACAGGGGTGAACACTGAAGCTTTCTTT. This gives the protein CAWSTGVNTEAFF.

V gene TRBV10-3 combines with J gene TRBJ2-7; 10 bases map to TRBD2. V lost 2 bases, J lost 2 bases, and 9 bases stayed unmatched. Germline assignment: CDR1 ENHRY and CDR2 SYGVKD. The CDR3 covers 17 residues. CDR3 nucleotides: TGTGCCATCAGTGAGAGGCTAGCGGGAGATAGGACCTACGAGCAGTACTTC. It is translated as CAISERLAGDRTYEQYF.

This clone has only a few counts. The chain combines TRBV19 with TRBJ1-1; D unclear. Germline V gene lookup returns CDR1 LNHDA and CDR2 SQIVND (reference sequence). The CDR3 is made up of 12 amino acids. With 6 bases removed from V and 8 bases from J, the gap between germline ends came to 13 bases. Written as DNA, the CDR3 is TGTGCCAGTAGCAGGTGGCAGTCCGAAGCTTTCTTT. Translation: CASSRWQSEAFF.

The chain uses TRBV19 and TRBJ1-2; perhaps TRBD1 as D (5 bases). V was pared by 7 bases and J by 5 bases, with 11 bases between. The germline CDR1 and CDR2 sequences are LNHDA and SQIVND (reference sequence). There are 12 residues in the CDR3. The CDR3 region is CASTPGGYGYTF. Here the CDR3 DNA reads TGTGCCAGTACCCCGGGGGGGTATGGCTACACCTTC. The full variable domain, in which reference TRBV19 and TRBJ1-2 provide the parts outside the CDR3, is DGGITQSPKYLFRKEGQNVTLSCEQNLNHDAMYWYRQDPGQGLRLIYYSQIVNDFQKGDIAEGYSVSREKKESFPLTVTSAQKNPTAFYLCASTPGGYGYTFGSGTRLTVV.

The genes are TRBV11-2 and TRBJ2-7; no clear D. V was trimmed by 0 bases and J by 1 base, leaving 4 bases between them. The CDR3 consists of 13 residues. Germline V gene lookup returns CDR1 SGHAT and CDR2 FQNNGV. The CDR3 DNA is TGTGCCAGCAGCTTAGATCGGTCCTACGAGCAGTACTTC. Translated: CASSLDRSYEQYF.

This rearrangement joins TRBV9 to TRBJ2-3; the match to TRBD2 covers 7 bases. CDR3 length: 14 amino acids. CDR1 is SGDLS, CDR2 YYNGEE, per germline. The J segment lost 2 bases and the V segment lost 4 bases, leaving 4 bases of the junction unmatched. This chain's CDR3 is CASSSQRDTDTQYF. The CDR3 DNA is TGTGCCAGCAGCTCGCAGCGGGACACAGATACGCAGTATTTT.

The J gene is TRBJ2-1, the V gene TRBV6-4, with TRBD2 matching 11 bases. V lost 3 bases and J lost 9; bases outside the gene matches: 4. Germline V gene sequence: CDR1 MRHNA, CDR2 SNTAGT. The CDR3 is made up of 14 amino acids. CDR3 sequence: CASSDSGGASEQFF. In nucleotides, the CDR3 is TGTGCCAGCAGTGATAGCGGGGGGGCCAGTGAGCAGTTCTTC.

The gene calls are TRBV2 and TRBJ2-5; 12 bases align to TRBD2. The trim removed 4 bases at V and 0 bases at J, leaving 9 bases unmatched. This CDR3 has 18 residues. CDR1 is SNHLY, CDR2 FYNNEI, per germline. The CDR3: CASSVVTSGGLYQETQYF. CDR3 DNA sequence: TGTGCCAGCAGTGTCGTGACTAGCGGGGGACTGTACCAAGAGACCCAGTACTTC.

This clone was picked up a small number of times. This rearrangement joins TRBV11-2 to TRBJ2-7; 7 positions match TRBD2. V trimming: 1 base; J trimming: 3 bases; junction bases outside the gene matches: 3. CDR1 is SGHAT and CDR2 is FQNNGV in the germline V gene. The CDR3 contains 14 residues. The DNA of the CDR3 is TGTGCCAGCAGCTTAGGGGCGGGAGACTACGAGCAGTACTTC. This translates into CASSLGAGDYEQYF.

The chain employs TRBV9 and TRBJ2-5; 11 nucleotides align to TRBD2. Germline V gene sequence: CDR1 SGDLS, CDR2 YYNGEE. J lost 2 bases, V lost 0 bases, and 0 bases had no gene match. The CDR3 contains 15 residues. DNA of the CDR3: TGTGCCAGCAGCGTAGGGACTAGCGGGCAAGAGACCCAGTACTTC. Translated, it gives CASSVGTSGQETQYF.

The chain recombines TRBV29-1 with TRBJ2-2; tentative D call: TRBD2 (6 bases). With 4 bases removed from V and 8 bases from J, the gap between germline ends came to 8 bases. The germline V gene has CDR1 SQVTM and CDR2 ANQGSEA. The length of the CDR3 is 11 residues. CDR3 DNA sequence: TGCAGCGTTGTGCGGGGTGGGGAGCTGTTTTTT. Protein sequence: CSVVRGGELFF.

The V gene is TRBV4-3, the J gene TRBJ1-2; a possible D gene is TRBD1 (5 bases). The germline V gene has CDR1 LGHNA and CDR2 YSLEER. V lost 4 bases, J lost 4 bases, and 22 bases lay in between. The CDR3 runs 17 residues. In DNA, the CDR3 is TGCGCCAGCAGCCGATACAAGGGGCAGAGAGATGCCTATGGCTACACCTTC. The encoded protein is CASSRYKGQRDAYGYTF.

This chain connects TRBV6-5 to TRBJ2-3; a weak D match, TRBD2 (6 bases). The CDR3 extends over 12 amino acids. Between the trimmed V and J ends, which lost 7 bases and 11 bases, there was a span of 16 bases. Germline V CDR1 and CDR2: MNHEY, SVGAGI. CDR3 loop: CASTLKGGEQYF. In nucleotides, the CDR3 is TGTGCCAGCACCCTAAAGGGAGGTGAGCAGTATTTT.

The genes are TRBV7-6 and TRBJ2-3; 12 nucleotides line up with TRBD2. The CDR3 totals 19 residues. V shed 1 base, J shed 4 bases, and the junction held 12 bases outside the gene matches. Per germline, CDR1 SGHVS and CDR2 FNYEAQ. The CDR3 sequence is CASSLEAPASGGAADTQYF. The CDR3 DNA reads as TGTGCCAGCAGCTTAGAAGCCCCGGCTAGCGGGGGGGCGGCAGATACGCAGTATTTT. The full variable domain, its missing parts supplied by reference TRBV7-6 and TRBJ2-3, is GAGVSQSPRYKVTKRGQDVALRCDPISGHVSLYWYRQALGQGPEFLTYFNYEAQQDKSGLPNDRFSAERPEGSISTLTIQRTEQRDSAMYRCASSLEAPASGGAADTQYFGPGTRLTVL.

This chain uses TRBV6-6 with TRBJ2-7; 7 bases align to TRBD1. V lost 7 bases, J lost 3 bases, and 9 bases stayed unmatched. There are 14 residues in the CDR3. The germline V gene has CDR1 MNHNY and CDR2 SVGAGI (reference sequence). CDR3 amino acids: CASTHRGRSYEQYF. CDR3 in DNA: TGTGCCAGCACCCACAGGGGAAGGAGCTACGAGCAGTACTTC.

The chain combines TRBV7-9 with TRBJ1-1; D remains unclear. CDR1 and CDR2 from the germline V gene are SEHNR and FQNEAQ (reference sequence). V lost 6 bases and J 5 bases, leaving 13 bases between the germline ends. The CDR3 sequence is 13 residues long. CDR3 sequence: CASSPPVETEAFF. CDR3 sequence (DNA): TGTGCCAGCAGTCCCCCAGTCGAAACTGAAGCTTTCTTT.